This TCR beta chain was sequenced during a study of T cells in Graves' hyperthyroidism and ophthalmopathy. Researchers amplified the TCR beta CDR3 regions from RNA transcripts. The TCR CDR3 was amplified in a first-round RT-PCR using the HTBI primer set. TCRdb reprocessed the multiplex PCR reads via MiXCR and lists one record per CDR3 protein. The sample includes some 200,000 distinct CDR3 sequences, roughly 15% of them seen just once. This clonotype was recorded many times. Germline assignment: CDR1 SNHLY and CDR2 FYNNEI. The CDR3 has 14 residues. V was shortened by 8 bases and J by 5 bases, with 13 bases between the two germline ends.

The chain has TRBV2 and TRBJ1-6; perhaps TRBD1 as D (5 bases). The origin of this receptor is a man aged 45 to 65 with Graves' hyperthyroidism. The material sequenced was blood. The CDR3 is CASGSGTNNSPLHF. CDR3 coding DNA: TGTGCCAGCGGCTCCGGGACCAATAATTCACCCCTCCACTTT.